Shown below are 7 T cell receptor beta chains from a single sample sequenced in a study of shared clonotypes between healthy human individuals. Sequenced by immunoSEQ multiplex PCR; TCRdb stores in-frame clones only, minus some. The data contain about 1.5 million clones, 95% to 99% of them singletons. Sequenced material: naive CD4+ T cells sorted from blood. Subset described: CD45RA+ positively selected. These receptors were obtained from a man aged 30 to 45 in good health.

The chain joins TRBV4-3 to TRBJ2-7; 9 bases map to TRBD2. The V and J ends lost 0 bases and 2 bases, in that order; junction bases with no gene match: 5. The CDR3 has 16 residues. Per the germline V gene, CDR1 is LGHNA and CDR2 is YSLEER. The CDR3 here is CASSQERLAATYEQYF. For the CDR3, the DNA is TGCGCCAGCAGCCAAGAAAGACTAGCGGCGACCTACGAGCAGTACTTC.

CDR3 region: CASSQDRFSGGQETQYF. The CDR3, as DNA: TGCGCCAGCAGCCAAGACCGATTTAGCGGGGGTCAAGAGACCCAGTACTTC. This chain links TRBV4-3 with TRBJ2-5; TRBD2 agrees at 9 bases. V was pared by 0 bases and J by 2 bases, with 7 bases of the junction left unmatched. Germline V CDR1 and CDR2: LGHNA, YSLEER. This CDR3 is 17 amino acids long.

The chain combines TRBV28 with TRBJ1-5, with D possibly matching TRBD1 (5 bases). The V end was cut by 7 bases, the J end by 6 bases, with 10 bases between. There are 12 residues in the CDR3. Looked up from germline, CDR1 is MDHEN and CDR2 is SYDVKM. Here the CDR3 DNA reads TGTGCCAGCACCCTTGGGGGTCAGCCCCAGCATTTT. Amino acids: CASTLGGQPQHF.

The rearrangement uses TRBV7-9 and TRBJ2-1; 9 bases line up with TRBD2. V was clipped by 0 bases and J by 13 bases; unmatched bases: 4. The germline gives CDR1 SEHNR, CDR2 FQNEAQ (reference sequence). This CDR3 comprises 13 residues. DNA of the CDR3: TGTGCCAGCAGCTTAGCGGCTAGCGGGAAACAGTTCTTC. It is translated as CASSLAASGKQFF.

The CDR3 reads CASGLGTSGYYNEQFF. The CDR3 nucleotides read TGTGCTAGTGGTTTGGGGACTAGCGGATACTACAATGAGCAGTTCTTC. This rearrangement joins TRBV12-5 to TRBJ2-1; TRBD2 matches 10 bases. This CDR3 is 16 amino acids long. Losses at the gene ends were 1 base for V and 3 bases for J; bases not matched to a gene: 3. Germline assignment: CDR1 LGHNT and CDR2 FRNRAP.

The chain combines TRBV5-1 with TRBJ2-5; 12 bases fit TRBD1. Germline assignment: CDR1 SGHRS and CDR2 YFSETQ. This CDR3 is built from 16 residues. V lost 0 bases, J lost 4 bases, and 4 bases stayed unmatched. CDR3 amino acids: CASSLAGQGARETQYF. DNA of the CDR3: TGCGCCAGCAGCTTGGCGGGACAGGGGGCGAGAGAGACCCAGTACTTC.

This chain joins TRBV30 and TRBJ2-7, with D perhaps TRBD1 or TRBD2 (7 bases each). The V end lost 3 bases, the J end lost 3 bases, and 18 bases lay between the germline ends. CDR3 length: 15 amino acids. The germline CDR1 and CDR2 sequences are GTSNPN and SVGIG (reference sequence). The CDR3, as DNA: TGTGCCTGGAGGCCAGGGGGGGGGCTAGGCTACGAGCAGTACTTC. Translation: CAWRPGGGLGYEQYF.